This TCR beta chain was sequenced for a study of regulatory T cells in long-lasting Graves disease. This CDR3 has 13 residues. Germline V gene lookup returns CDR1 SGHRS and CDR2 YFSETQ. Researchers made TCR beta libraries by using iRepertoire HTBI primers and running Arm-PCR on CDR3 regions. TCRdb analysed the multiplex PCR reads with MiXCR anew, one entry per CDR3 protein. Of approximately 400,000 distinct CDR3 sequences listed, around 14% are singletons. Time point noted: newly diagnosed GD, antithyroid drugs for less than 3 months. Scientists built the TCR library using RNA that was extracted from PBMCs. This clonotype was recorded at least ten times. A read error may account for a junction end that differs from germline. Separately, the same data were catalogued under a study of T cells in Graves' hyperthyroidism and ophthalmopathy.

This receptor was identified in a woman in her 30s with Graves disease. This sequence joins TRBV5-1 and TRBJ1-1; D unresolved. Sample: peripheral blood mononuclear cells (PBMCs), taken at new diagnosis, from a patient treated with antithyroid drugs. DNA of the CDR3: TGTGCCAGCAGTCTGGACGGAGACACTGAAGCTTTCTTT. It translates to CASSLDGDTEAFF.